This entry lists 15 T cell receptor beta chains sequenced from one sample in a study of identifying expanded T cells in peripheral blood. Using immunoSEQ multiplex PCR, the repertoire was profiled, and TCRdb retains in-frame clones only, with some absent. The data show about 85,000 clones, around nine tenths seen once. Sequenced material: blood. The receptor source for this set is a person aged 18-70 years in good health.

Concerning this clone: The junction does not match germline at one end; this may be a read error. This rearrangement joins TRBV7-7 to TRBJ2-7; D is perhaps TRBD2 (5 bases). The germline gives CDR1 SSHAT, CDR2 FNYEAQ (reference sequence). The CDR3 is made up of 13 amino acids. Here the CDR3 DNA reads TGTGCCAGCAGCGAGGGAGTCTCCAACGAGCAGTACTTC. It codes for CASSEGVSNEQYF.

This clone appeared a single time. The genes are TRBV10-3 and TRBJ1-1, with TRBD1 matching 8 bases. The V and J ends lost 4 bases and 5 bases, in that order; junction bases with no gene match: 12. The CDR3 has 16 residues. Germline V gene sequence: CDR1 ENHRY, CDR2 SYGVKD. This CDR3 reads CAISVGAGGPGTEAFF. In DNA form, the CDR3 reads TGTGCCATCAGTGTGGGGGCAGGGGGCCCCGGAACTGAAGCTTTCTTT.

The gene calls are TRBV25-1 and TRBJ2-1, with D possibly TRBD2 on 5 matching bases. CDR3 size: 14 residues. V lost 0 bases and J lost 8, with 11 bases in between. The germline V gene has CDR1 MGHDK and CDR2 SYGVNS. CDR3 sequence reads: CASSEYGAVDEQFF. The DNA of the CDR3 is TGTGCCAGCAGTGAATATGGAGCGGTCGATGAGCAGTTCTTC.

The gene calls are TRBV7-2 and TRBJ1-5, with a tentative D call TRBD1 (5 bases). V lost 0 bases and J 9 bases, leaving 15 bases between the germline ends. Per the germline V gene, CDR1 is SGHTA and CDR2 is FQGNSA. This CDR3 region has 15 residues. This chain's CDR3 is CASSLARDFHRPQHF. The CDR3 DNA reads TGTGCCAGCAGCTTAGCCCGGGACTTCCATCGGCCCCAGCATTTT.

The chain couples TRBV10-2 to TRBJ2-2; 12 bases align to TRBD2. This CDR3 has 16 residues. CDR1 is WSHSY, CDR2 SAAADI, per germline. V shed 2 bases, J shed 6 bases, and the junction held 4 bases outside the gene matches. The CDR3 DNA reads as TGCGCCAGCAGTGAGAGCGGGACTAGCGGGCCCGGGGAGCTGTTTTTT. Protein sequence: CASSESGTSGPGELFF.

The rearrangement uses TRBV7-8 and TRBJ1-1; 8 bases map to TRBD1. The V gene end was trimmed by 6 bases and the J gene end by 1 base; junction bases not matched to a gene: 4. The V gene's germline CDR1 is SGHVS and CDR2 FQNEAQ. CDR3 size: 14 residues. The CDR3 DNA is TGTGCCAGCAGGCTCGGACAGGGGAACACTGAAGCTTTCTTT. It yields the protein CASRLGQGNTEAFF.

V and J are TRBV2 and TRBJ1-6, with D tentatively TRBD1 (6 bases). The CDR3 loop spans 15 amino acids. The V gene lost 5 bases and the J gene lost 5 bases, with 13 bases spanning the gap. From germline, CDR1 is SNHLY and CDR2 FYNNEI. CDR3 in amino acids: CASSPRGYDNSPLHF. The CDR3 DNA reads as TGTGCCAGCAGTCCTAGGGGGTACGATAATTCACCCCTCCACTTT. Combining the CDR3 with reference TRBV2 and TRBJ1-6 gives the whole variable domain EPEVTQTPSHQVTQMGQEVILRCVPISNHLYFYWYRQILGQKVEFLVSFYNNEISEKSEIFDDQFSVERPDGSNFTLKIRSTKLEDSAMYFCASSPRGYDNSPLHFGNGTRLTVT.

In DNA form, the CDR3 reads TGTGCCTGGAGAGGACGGACAGGCGCCTCTAACTATGGCTACACCTTC. It is translated as CAWRGRTGASNYGYTF. V and J are TRBV30 and TRBJ1-2, with 7 bases that match TRBD1. Per germline, CDR1 GTSNPN and CDR2 SVGIG (reference sequence). The ends lost 3 bases at V and 0 bases at J; junction bases unmatched: 10. CDR3 length: 16 residues.

CDR3: CASSLNDWDTQYF. CDR3 in DNA: TGTGCCAGCAGCTTAAACGACTGGGATACGCAGTATTTT. The chain links TRBV11-3 to TRBJ2-3; D ambiguous. Germline CDR1 SGHNT, CDR2 YENEEA. This CDR3 is built from 13 residues. V gave up 2 bases and J gave up 6 bases, with 9 bases separating them.

This clone was found once. This sequence joins TRBV6-5 and TRBJ2-5; TRBD2 agrees at 8 bases. V dropped 7 bases and J dropped 2; count of bases not matched to a gene: 6. The CDR3 has 14 residues. Per the germline V gene, CDR1 is MNHEY and CDR2 is SVGAGI. The CDR3 DNA is TGTGCCAGCATGATAGCGGGGAAACAAGAGACCCAGTACTTC. It encodes CASMIAGKQETQYF.

The rearrangement joins TRBV7-2 to TRBJ2-7, with 8 nucleotides matching TRBD1. The trim removed 3 bases at V and 3 bases at J, leaving 7 bases unmatched. The CDR3 loop spans 15 amino acids. Germline V gene sequence: CDR1 SGHTA, CDR2 FQGNSA. The CDR3 DNA reads as TGTGCCAGCAGCTTGCAAGGACAGGGAAACTACGAGCAGTACTTC. It is translated as CASSLQGQGNYEQYF.

The chain has TRBV5-1 and TRBJ2-7; 8 positions agree with TRBD2. Trimming removed 0 bases from V and 6 bases from J; junction bases left unmatched: 5. The CDR3 runs to 14 residues. In germline, CDR1 is SGHRS, CDR2 YFSETQ. CDR3 sequence reads: CASSLGVAGREQYF. CDR3 DNA: TGCGCCAGCAGCTTGGGGGTAGCGGGGCGCGAGCAGTACTTC.

The gene calls are TRBV19 and TRBJ2-6; 7 nucleotides align to TRBD1. The CDR3 is 15 amino acids. Germline V gives CDR1 LNHDA, CDR2 SQIVND (reference sequence). The V gene end was trimmed by 5 bases and the J gene end by 2 bases; junction bases not matched to a gene: 3. The CDR3, as DNA: TGTGCCAGTAGTGTCCAGGGGGCTGGGGCCAACGTCCTGACTTTC. Protein: CASSVQGAGANVLTF.

The J gene is TRBJ1-5, the V gene TRBV7-2; possibly TRBD1 for D (6 bases). Trimming stripped 2 bases from V and 2 bases from J, with 13 bases between. The CDR3 loop spans 16 amino acids. The germline V gene has CDR1 SGHTA and CDR2 FQGNSA. This chain's CDR3 is CASSLSPRGGNQPQHF. The CDR3 region has the DNA TGTGCCAGCAGCTTATCGCCCAGGGGAGGCAATCAGCCCCAGCATTTT.

In its sample, this clone was seen once. J is TRBJ1-1 and V is TRBV7-9; D is unclear. Trimming took off 5 bases at V and 0 bases at J, with 7 bases between the two ends. The CDR3 runs to 13 residues. Germline CDR1 and CDR2: SEHNR and FQNEAQ (reference sequence). This CDR3 reads CASSREMNTEAFF. CDR3 bases: TGTGCCAGCAGCCGTGAGATGAACACTGAAGCTTTCTTT.